The 20 T cell receptor beta chains below come from one sample, sequenced in a study of patients and donors after allogeneic stem cell transplantation. TCRdb called the RT-PCR reads again in MiXCR, with one record for every CDR3 protein. The data contain about 200,000 distinct CDR3 sequences, around 40% of them singletons. Sequencing was carried out using blood, either unsorted or a sorted T cell fraction (not recorded which). The receptor set was obtained from a human donor who was either an allogeneic HSCT recipient or a stem cell or donor lymphocyte infusion donor (not recorded which). It is not recorded whose cells these are; they may come from a transplant donor.

This chain links TRBV29-1 with TRBJ2-1; unclear D gene. The germline V and J ends were trimmed by 5 bases and 9 bases, with 8 bases remaining between them. Germline CDR1 SQVTM, CDR2 ANQGSEA. This CDR3 has 10 amino acids. The CDR3 DNA sequence: TGCAGCGTTAGCACGGTTGAGCAGTTCTTC. It is translated as CSVSTVEQFF.

The chain combines TRBV20-1 with TRBJ1-5, with a possible D match to TRBD1 (5 bases). The CDR3 is 15 amino acids. Trimming stripped 1 base from V and 3 bases from J, with 13 bases between. The germline V gene has CDR1 DFQATT and CDR2 SNEGSKA (reference sequence). The CDR3 DNA reads TGCAGTGCTAGAGTCGCGGCCAGGGCCAATCAGCCCCAGCATTTT. Residues: CSARVAARANQPQHF.

This clonotype was seen a few times. The chain couples TRBV12-3 or TRBV12-4 to TRBJ1-6; no definite D call. This CDR3 region has 16 residues. The V end was cut by 6 bases, the J end by 0 bases, with 12 bases between. The CDR3, as DNA: TGTGCCAGCAGACCGACAAACTTCTCCTATAATTCACCCCTCCACTTT. Encoded protein: CASRPTNFSYNSPLHF.

This clonotype has more than one count but fewer than ten. The rearrangement uses TRBV5-1 and TRBJ1-1; TRBD1 matches 9 bases. The germline V gene encodes CDR1 SGHRS and CDR2 YFSETQ. The J segment lost 4 bases and the V segment lost 6 bases, leaving 10 bases of the junction unmatched. This CDR3 is built from 15 residues. In DNA, the CDR3 is TGCGCCAGCACCCCGCCCGGGACAGGGATCACTGAAGCTTTCTTT. This codes for CASTPPGTGITEAFF.

V is TRBV12-3 or TRBV12-4 and J is TRBJ2-5; D is perhaps TRBD2 (5 bases). The CDR3 runs to 13 residues. The V end lost 5 bases, the J end lost 3 bases, and 10 bases lay between the germline ends. The CDR3 DNA reads TGTGCCAGCAGTAAATACGGGGAAGAGACCCAGTACTTC. As protein: CASSKYGEETQYF.

This clonotype turned up a few times. This sequence joins TRBV10-3 and TRBJ1-2; 9 nucleotides line up with TRBD1. With 2 bases clipped from V and 7 bases from J, the junction kept 2 bases outside the gene matches. CDR1 and CDR2 from the germline V gene are ENHRY and SYGVKD. The CDR3 runs 13 residues. CDR3 protein: CAISEGQGSGYTF. CDR3 nucleotides: TGTGCCATCAGTGAGGGACAGGGGAGTGGCTACACCTTC.

The J gene is TRBJ1-2, the V gene TRBV5-1; 7 positions agree with TRBD1. CDR1 and CDR2 from the germline V gene are SGHRS and YFSETQ. Losses at the gene ends were 2 bases for V and 8 bases for J; bases not matched to a gene: 9. The CDR3 consists of 14 residues. This CDR3 is CASSFQGVLYGYTF. CDR3 coding DNA: TGCGCCAGCAGCTTCCAGGGGGTCTTATACGGCTACACCTTC.

Comment on this clonotype: Compared with germline, one end of the junction differs, possibly owing to a read error. The V call is TRBV20-1, the J call TRBJ1-1; D not certain. Looked up from germline, CDR1 is DFQATT and CDR2 is SNEGSKA (reference sequence). CDR3 length: 16 amino acids. The CDR3 DNA reads TGCAGTGCTGGAGATGCATGGAGGGCGGGGAACACTGAAGCTTTCTTT. This codes for CSAGDAWRAGNTEAFF.

This clonotype occurred a few times. The chain uses TRBV5-1 and TRBJ1-6; D possibly corresponds to TRBD1 (6 bases). Per the germline V gene, CDR1 is SGHRS and CDR2 is YFSETQ. Trimming removed 0 bases from V and 7 bases from J, with 11 bases in between. The CDR3 has 15 amino acids. The CDR3 spells CASSLAQGGNSPLHF. The CDR3 coding sequence is TGCGCCAGCAGCTTGGCACAGGGTGGAAATTCACCCCTCCACTTT. Complete variable domain (other parts from reference TRBV5-1 and TRBJ1-6): KAGVTQTPRYLIKTRGQQVTLSCSPISGHRSVSWYQQTPGQGLQFLFEYFSETQRNKGNFPGRFSGRQFSNSRSEMNVSTLELGDSALYLCASSLAQGGNSPLHFGNGTRLTVT.

The rearrangement links TRBV12-3 or TRBV12-4 to TRBJ1-3, with unresolved D. Trimming pared 1 base from V and 4 bases from J, leaving 11 bases between. The CDR3 covers 15 residues. This CDR3 is CASSLGGVWGNTIYF. The CDR3 region has the DNA TGTGCCAGCAGTTTAGGAGGAGTGTGGGGAAACACCATATATTTT.

This clonotype was detected a few times. The CDR3 region is CASSGRGRGTDTQYF. The CDR3 DNA is TGTGCCAGCAGCGGACGGGGGAGGGGGACAGATACGCAGTATTTT. The rearrangement links TRBV6-5 to TRBJ2-3; perhaps TRBD2 as D (7 bases). Trimming took 6 bases from V and 3 from J, leaving 16 bases between them. The CDR3 is 15 amino acids. Per germline, CDR1 MNHEY and CDR2 SVGAGI.

The chain couples TRBV2 to TRBJ1-1, with 7 bases aligning to TRBD1. The CDR3 spans 13 residues. Germline V gene data show CDR1 as SNHLY and CDR2 as FYNNEI. V gave up 4 bases and J gave up 5 bases; unmatched junction bases: 4. CDR3 in amino acids: CASSVAGGTEAFF. The CDR3 nucleotides are TGTGCCAGCAGTGTGGCAGGGGGGACTGAAGCTTTCTTT.

The chain has TRBV7-8 and TRBJ2-4, with 9 bases matching TRBD1. This CDR3 comprises 14 residues. Germline CDR1 SGHVS, CDR2 FQNEAQ. V was clipped by 5 bases and J by 7 bases; unmatched bases: 6. The CDR3 region has the DNA TGTGCCAGCAGCCTTGGACAGGGGATGAACATTCAGTACTTC. Translating it yields CASSLGQGMNIQYF.

The rearrangement links TRBV6-1 to TRBJ1-2, with TRBD1 matching over 7 bases. Trimming cost V 4 bases and J 8 bases; bases outside gene matches: 13. The CDR3 is 15 amino acids. Germline CDR1 is MNHNS and CDR2 is SASEGT. The CDR3 region is CASSARQGYFGGYTF. CDR3 DNA: TGTGCCAGCAGTGCTCGACAGGGATACTTCGGGGGCTACACCTTC.

The chain employs TRBV5-1 and TRBJ1-3; a possible D gene is TRBD1 (5 bases). V lost 0 bases, J lost 0 bases, and 13 bases lay in between. The CDR3 loop spans 17 amino acids. From germline, CDR1 is SGHRS and CDR2 YFSETQ. DNA of the CDR3: TGCGCCAGCAGCTTGGGCAGACAGACCTCCTCTGGAAACACCATATATTTT. This gives the protein CASSLGRQTSSGNTIYF. Using reference TRBV5-1 and TRBJ1-3 for the parts outside the CDR3, the full variable domain is KAGVTQTPRYLIKTRGQQVTLSCSPISGHRSVSWYQQTPGQGLQFLFEYFSETQRNKGNFPGRFSGRQFSNSRSEMNVSTLELGDSALYLCASSLGRQTSSGNTIYFGEGSWLTVV.

This clonotype has more than one count but fewer than ten. The J gene is TRBJ2-3, the V gene TRBV2; a weak D match, TRBD2 (6 bases). The V gene's germline CDR1 is SNHLY and CDR2 FYNNEI. Trimming took 6 bases from V and 4 from J, leaving 20 bases between them. This CDR3 is 16 amino acids long. CDR3 bases: TGTGCCAGCAGCCTCCCGTTCGGGGGTCGGGCAGATACGCAGTATTTT. This sequence encodes CASSLPFGGRADTQYF. Full variable domain (rest looked up from reference TRBV2 and TRBJ2-3): EPEVTQTPSHQVTQMGQEVILRCVPISNHLYFYWYRQILGQKVEFLVSFYNNEISEKSEIFDDQFSVERPDGSNFTLKIRSTKLEDSAMYFCASSLPFGGRADTQYFGPGTRLTVL.

The chain employs TRBV20-1 and TRBJ1-5; tentatively, D is TRBD1 (5 bases). The CDR3 has 14 residues. The V and J ends lost 3 bases and 6 bases respectively, with 15 bases between them. Germline V gene lookup returns CDR1 DFQATT and CDR2 SNEGSKA (reference sequence). The chain's CDR3 is CSARMWGEGQPQHF. CDR3 bases: TGCAGTGCTAGGATGTGGGGGGAGGGTCAGCCCCAGCATTTT.

The rearrangement links TRBV4-1 to TRBJ2-2, with 8 bases aligning to TRBD1. The CDR3 runs 17 residues. V gave up 6 bases and J gave up 4 bases; unmatched junction bases: 13. CDR1 and CDR2 from the germline V gene are MGHRA and YSYEKL. The CDR3 loop reads CASSRETGVGSTGELFF. The DNA of the CDR3 is TGCGCCAGCAGTCGCGAGACAGGGGTTGGGAGCACCGGGGAGCTGTTTTTT.

V gene TRBV5-6 combines with J gene TRBJ1-2, with TRBD1 identical over 12 bases. The CDR3 totals 14 residues. Germline CDR1 is SGHDT and CDR2 is YYEEEE. After removal of 2 bases from V and 8 bases from J, the junction contained 4 bases not matched to a gene. CDR3 region: CASSFGGTGGGYTF. The CDR3 DNA reads as TGTGCCAGCAGCTTTGGCGGGACAGGGGGCGGCTACACCTTC.

This clonotype was detected a few times. The chain combines TRBV12-3 or TRBV12-4 with TRBJ1-2, with D unclear. Trimming took off 7 bases at V and 4 bases at J, with 13 bases between the two ends. The CDR3 extends over 13 amino acids. The CDR3 DNA sequence: TGTGCCAGCAACTTGGGGTTGGGCTATGGCTACACCTTC. Encoded protein: CASNLGLGYGYTF.